This section outlines one T cell receptor beta chain sequence together with its context. What it binds is unknown. CDR1 and CDR2 from the germline V gene are MDHEN and SYDVKM. Between the trimmed V and J ends, which lost 3 bases and 6 bases, there was a span of 14 bases. The CDR3 runs 14 residues. It was with 60 Vbeta and 13 Jbeta primers that the PCR ran. TCRdb's table, derived via immunoSEQ multiplex PCR, lists solely in-frame clones and lacks some. The data contain around 100,000 clones, roughly 70% of them singletons. The sample comes from a study of cytomegalovirus exposure and HLA in healthy donors. Findings and caveats of the study: HLA-A and HLA-B allele assignments for most subjects were reportedly predicted accurately using TCR beta sequences. Evidence from a later analysis indicated that most CMV-associated TCR beta chains looked HLA-restricted. The study recorded about 150 TCR beta chains that were cytomegalovirus-associated.

The specimen sequenced was PBMCs. The V and J genes are TRBV28 and TRBJ1-2; TRBD1 might be the D (5 bases). The sequence was obtained from a man aged 40-49 years in good health and CMV-seropositive. The CDR3 sequence is CASSFRGVGNGYTF. The CDR3 bases are TGTGCCAGCAGTTTCCGGGGGGTAGGGAATGGCTACACCTTC.